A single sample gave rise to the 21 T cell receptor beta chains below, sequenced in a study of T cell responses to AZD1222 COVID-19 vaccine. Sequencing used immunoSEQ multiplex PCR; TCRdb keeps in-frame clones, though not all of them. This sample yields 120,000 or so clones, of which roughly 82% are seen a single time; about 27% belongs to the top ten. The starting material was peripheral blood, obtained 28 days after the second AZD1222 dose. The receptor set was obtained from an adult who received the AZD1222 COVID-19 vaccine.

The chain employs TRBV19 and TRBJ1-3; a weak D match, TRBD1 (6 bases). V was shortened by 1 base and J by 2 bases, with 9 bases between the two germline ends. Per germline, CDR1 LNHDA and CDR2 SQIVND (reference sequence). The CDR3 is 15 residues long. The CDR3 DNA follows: TGTGCCAGTAGTATAGCGTGGGGGCCTGGAAACACCATATATTTT. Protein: CASSIAWGPGNTIYF.

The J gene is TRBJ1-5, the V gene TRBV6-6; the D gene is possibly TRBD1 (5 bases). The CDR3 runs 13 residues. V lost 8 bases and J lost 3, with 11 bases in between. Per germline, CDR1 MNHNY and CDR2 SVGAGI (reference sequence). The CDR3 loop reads CASHGRDNQPQHF. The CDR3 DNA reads TGTGCCAGCCACGGCAGGGACAATCAGCCCCAGCATTTT.

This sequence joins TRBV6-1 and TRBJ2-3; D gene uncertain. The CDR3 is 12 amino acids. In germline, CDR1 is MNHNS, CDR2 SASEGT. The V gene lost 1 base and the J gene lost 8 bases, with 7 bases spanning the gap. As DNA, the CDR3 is TGTGCCAGCAGTGAAGGGTCGGCTACGCAGTATTTT. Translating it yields CASSEGSATQYF.

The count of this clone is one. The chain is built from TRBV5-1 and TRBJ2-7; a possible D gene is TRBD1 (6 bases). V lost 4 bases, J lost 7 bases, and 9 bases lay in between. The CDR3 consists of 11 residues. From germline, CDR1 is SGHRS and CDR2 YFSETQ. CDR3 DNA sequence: TGCGCCAGCAGCGGGGGCGTGGAGCAGTACTTC. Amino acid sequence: CASSGGVEQYF.

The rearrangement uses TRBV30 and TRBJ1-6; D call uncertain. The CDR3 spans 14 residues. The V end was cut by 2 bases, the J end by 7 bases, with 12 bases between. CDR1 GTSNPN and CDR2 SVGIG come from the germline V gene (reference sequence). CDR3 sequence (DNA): TGTGCCTGGAGTCTATTAGGAGGGAATTCACCCCTCCACTTT. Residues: CAWSLLGGNSPLHF.

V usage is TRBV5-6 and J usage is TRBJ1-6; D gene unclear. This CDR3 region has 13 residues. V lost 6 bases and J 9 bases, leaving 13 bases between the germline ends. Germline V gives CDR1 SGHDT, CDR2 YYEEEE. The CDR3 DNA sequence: TGTGCCAGCAAACCAAGCGGTACTTCACCCCTCCACTTT. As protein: CASKPSGTSPLHF.

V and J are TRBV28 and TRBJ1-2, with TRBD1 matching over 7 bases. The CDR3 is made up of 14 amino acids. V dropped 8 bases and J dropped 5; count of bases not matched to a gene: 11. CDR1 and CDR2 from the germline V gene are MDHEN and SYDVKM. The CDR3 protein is CASVNPGQIYGYTF. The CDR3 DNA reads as TGTGCCAGCGTTAACCCGGGACAGATTTATGGCTACACCTTC.

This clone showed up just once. The CDR3 DNA is TGTGCCAGCAGCCCCGGGACAGGGGGCCTGTACGAGCAGTACTTC. Amino acid sequence: CASSPGTGGLYEQYF. The J gene is TRBJ2-7, the V gene TRBV7-6; 12 bases align to TRBD1. The germline V gene has CDR1 SGHVS and CDR2 FNYEAQ. There are 15 residues in the CDR3. The trim removed 5 bases at V and 4 bases at J, leaving 6 bases unmatched.

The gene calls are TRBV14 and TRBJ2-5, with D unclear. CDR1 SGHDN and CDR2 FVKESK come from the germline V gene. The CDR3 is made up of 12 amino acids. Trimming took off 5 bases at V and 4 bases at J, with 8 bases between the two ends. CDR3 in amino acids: CASSYYGETQYF. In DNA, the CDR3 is TGTGCCAGCAGCTATTACGGAGAGACCCAGTACTTC.

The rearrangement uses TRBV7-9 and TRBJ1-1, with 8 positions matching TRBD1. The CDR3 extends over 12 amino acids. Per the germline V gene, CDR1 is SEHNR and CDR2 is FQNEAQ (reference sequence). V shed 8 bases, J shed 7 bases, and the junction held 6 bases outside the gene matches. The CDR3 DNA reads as TGTGCCAGCGTAACAGGGGGGTTTGAAGCTTTCTTT. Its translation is CASVTGGFEAFF.

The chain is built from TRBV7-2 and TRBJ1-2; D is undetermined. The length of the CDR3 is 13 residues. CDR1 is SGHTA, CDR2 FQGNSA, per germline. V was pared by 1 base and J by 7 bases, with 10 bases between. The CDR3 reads CASSLERATGYTF. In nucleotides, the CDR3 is TGTGCCAGCAGCTTAGAGCGGGCCACTGGCTACACCTTC.

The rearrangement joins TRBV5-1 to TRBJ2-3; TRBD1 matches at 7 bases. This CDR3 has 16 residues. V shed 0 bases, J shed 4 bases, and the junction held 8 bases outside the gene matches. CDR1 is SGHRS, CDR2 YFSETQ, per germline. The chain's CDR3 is CASSLAGQVYSDTQYF. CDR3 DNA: TGCGCCAGCAGCTTGGCCGGACAGGTCTACTCAGATACGCAGTATTTT.

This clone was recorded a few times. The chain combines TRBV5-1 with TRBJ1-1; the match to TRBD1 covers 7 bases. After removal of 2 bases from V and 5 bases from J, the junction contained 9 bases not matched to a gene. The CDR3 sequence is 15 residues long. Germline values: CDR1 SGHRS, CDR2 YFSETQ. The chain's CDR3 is CASSFLGGAGTEAFF. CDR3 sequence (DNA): TGCGCCAGCAGCTTTTTAGGGGGCGCTGGGACTGAAGCTTTCTTT.

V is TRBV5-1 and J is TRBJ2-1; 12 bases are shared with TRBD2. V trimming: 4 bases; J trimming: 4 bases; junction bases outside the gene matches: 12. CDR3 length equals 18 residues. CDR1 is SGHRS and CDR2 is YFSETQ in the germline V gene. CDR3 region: CASSDIPTSGGSYNEQFF. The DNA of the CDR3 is TGCGCCAGCAGCGATATTCCGACTAGCGGGGGATCATACAATGAGCAGTTCTTC.

For the CDR3, the DNA is TGTGCCAGCAGTGACGACCTAGCGGGGGGGCCCGAGGATACGCAGTATTTT. The encoded protein is CASSDDLAGGPEDTQYF. The gene calls are TRBV2 and TRBJ2-3; 12 bases are a match to TRBD2. This CDR3 region has 17 residues. Germline-derived CDR1 and CDR2 are SNHLY and FYNNEI. With V trimmed by 3 bases and J by 6 bases, 10 bases remained unmatched.

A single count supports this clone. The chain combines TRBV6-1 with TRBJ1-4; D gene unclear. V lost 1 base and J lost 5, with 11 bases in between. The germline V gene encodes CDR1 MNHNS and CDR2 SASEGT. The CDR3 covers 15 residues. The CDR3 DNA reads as TGTGCCAGCAGTGAAGGGGCGGCTCGGAATGAAAAACTGTTTTTT. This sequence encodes CASSEGAARNEKLFF.

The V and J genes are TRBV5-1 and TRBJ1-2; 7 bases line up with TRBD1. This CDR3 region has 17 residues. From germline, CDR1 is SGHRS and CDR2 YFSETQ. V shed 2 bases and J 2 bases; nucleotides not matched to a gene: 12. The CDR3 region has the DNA TGCGCCAGCAGCTTACGTCCTCTGACAGGGACCAACTATGGCTACACCTTC. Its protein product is CASSLRPLTGTNYGYTF. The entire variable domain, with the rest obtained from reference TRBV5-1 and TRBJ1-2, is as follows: KAGVTQTPRYLIKTRGQQVTLSCSPISGHRSVSWYQQTPGQGLQFLFEYFSETQRNKGNFPGRFSGRQFSNSRSEMNVSTLELGDSALYLCASSLRPLTGTNYGYTFGSGTRLTVV.

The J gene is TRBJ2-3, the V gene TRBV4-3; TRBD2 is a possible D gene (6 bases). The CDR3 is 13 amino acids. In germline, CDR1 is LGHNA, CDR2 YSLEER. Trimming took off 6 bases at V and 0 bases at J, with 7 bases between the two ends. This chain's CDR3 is CASRGGSTDTQYF. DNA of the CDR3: TGCGCCAGCAGGGGAGGAAGCACAGATACGCAGTATTTT.

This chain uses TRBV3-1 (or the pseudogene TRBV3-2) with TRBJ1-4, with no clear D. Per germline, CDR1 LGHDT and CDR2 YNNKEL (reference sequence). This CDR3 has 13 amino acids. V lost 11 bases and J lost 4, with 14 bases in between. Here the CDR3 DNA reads TGTGCCTCGAAAAGGGCCCGTAATGAAAAACTGTTTTTT. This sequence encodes CASKRARNEKLFF.

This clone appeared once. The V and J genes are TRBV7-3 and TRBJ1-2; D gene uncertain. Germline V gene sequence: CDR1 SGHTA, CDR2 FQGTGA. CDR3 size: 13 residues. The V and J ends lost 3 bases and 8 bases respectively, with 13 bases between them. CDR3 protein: CASSFGRGGGYTF. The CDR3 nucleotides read TGTGCCAGCAGCTTTGGTAGAGGAGGAGGCTACACCTTC.

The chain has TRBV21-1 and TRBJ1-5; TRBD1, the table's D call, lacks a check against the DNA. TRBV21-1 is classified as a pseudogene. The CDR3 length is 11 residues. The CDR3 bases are TGTGCCAGCAGCCCATATCAGCCCCAGCATTTT. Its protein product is CASSPYQPQHF.